The 5 T cell receptor beta chains given below trace back to one sample, sequenced in a study of cytomegalovirus exposure and HLA in healthy donors. PCR used 60 Vbeta primers and 13 Jbeta primers. Method: immunoSEQ multiplex PCR; TCRdb's copy keeps in-frame clones and lacks some. This table has under 150,000 clones, 80% appearing once. The sequenced sample consisted of PBMCs. The receptors come from a male donor in good health and CMV-seronegative.

V is TRBV10-3 and J is TRBJ1-2, with D maybe TRBD1 (6 bases). The CDR3 extends over 15 amino acids. Germline V CDR1 and CDR2: ENHRY, SYGVKD. Trimming shortened V by 0 bases and J by 5 bases, and 13 bases separated the two germline ends. The CDR3 protein is CAISESGIQGYGYTF. DNA of the CDR3: TGTGCCATCAGTGAGTCCGGCATTCAGGGGTATGGCTACACCTTC.

The rearrangement joins TRBV5-1 to TRBJ2-7, with 8 positions matching TRBD1. This CDR3 is 15 amino acids long. V lost 3 bases, J lost 5 bases, and 10 bases stayed unmatched. Germline CDR1 SGHRS, CDR2 YFSETQ. Here the CDR3 reads CASSSTWTGRNEQYF. The DNA for the CDR3 is TGCGCCAGCAGCTCAACCTGGACAGGGCGCAACGAGCAGTACTTC.

The gene calls are TRBV6-6 and TRBJ2-3; TRBD2 matches at 8 bases. This CDR3 has 16 residues. CDR1 is MNHNY, CDR2 SVGAGI, per germline (reference sequence). Unmatched junction bases numbered 13, after V lost 7 bases and J lost 4 bases. CDR3 DNA: TGTGCCAGCATCCCCCATGAGGTAGCGGGACCAGATACGCAGTATTTT. Translation gives CASIPHEVAGPDTQYF.

The chain uses TRBV4-3 and TRBJ2-7, with TRBD1 matching over 7 bases. The V segment lost 0 bases and the J segment 2 bases; nucleotides outside the gene matches: 7. Looked up from germline, CDR1 is LGHNA and CDR2 is YSLEER. This CDR3 region has 16 residues. The DNA of the CDR3 is TGCGCCAGCAGCCAAGACTGGGGACAGAGGGCCTACGAGCAGTACTTC. This encodes CASSQDWGQRAYEQYF.

This clone was detected only once. V gene TRBV30 combines with J gene TRBJ2-3; TRBD1 matches 10 bases. Germline CDR1 GTSNPN, CDR2 SVGIG (reference sequence). J lost 10 bases, V lost 2 bases, and 12 bases had no gene match. The CDR3 length is 15 residues. This CDR3 reads CAWSSGTGANQAQYF. CDR3 nucleotides: TGTGCCTGGAGTTCGGGGACAGGGGCCAATCAGGCGCAGTATTTT.